Listed below are T cell receptor beta chains from one sample, sequenced in a study of graft-versus-host responses after intestinal transplantation. Profiled with immunoSEQ multiplex PCR; TCRdb holds only in-frame clones, not every one. The sample holds fewer than 150,000 clones, 85% to 95% seen once. These receptors have no known antigen. The starting material was unstimulated CD4+ T cells sorted from spleen or lymph node cells, obtained before intestinal transplant. All receptors come from a human donor who received an intestinal transplant. Each CDR3 is given with its conserved first and last residue. The D gene is left open where the match is weak. Rows give clone size only sometimes, using once, few, many, or a class for an expanded clone.

CDR3 length: 12
clone size: NA
V gene: TRBV19
J gene: TRBJ1-1
D gene: NA
CDR3 DNA: TGTGCCAGTAGTACGGGACCGTATGAAGCTTTCTTT
CDR3 protein: CASSTGPYEAFF

CDR3 length: 15
clone size: once
V gene: TRBV6-1
J gene: TRBJ1-5
D gene: TRBD1
CDR3 DNA: TGTGCCAGCAGTGTATCCGGGACAGGGGGGAGACCCCAGCATTTT
CDR3 protein: CASSVSGTGGRPQHF

CDR3 length: 15
clone size: NA
V gene: TRBV27
J gene: TRBJ2-5
D gene: NA
CDR3 DNA: TGTGCCAGTATTTCTCCCCAATCAGGGGAAGAGACCCAGTACTTC
CDR3 protein: CASISPQSGEETQYF

CDR3 length: 13
clone size: once
V gene: TRBV2
J gene: TRBJ1-2
D gene: NA
CDR3 DNA: TGTGCCAGCAGTGAAAGACCTAACTATGGCTACACCTTC
CDR3 protein: CASSERPNYGYTF

CDR3 length: 14
clone size: NA
V gene: TRBV2
J gene: TRBJ1-5
D gene: NA
CDR3 DNA: TGTGCCAGCAGTGACATAACAGAGGATCAGCCCCAGCATTTT
CDR3 protein: CASSDITEDQPQHF

CDR3 length: 15
clone size: NA
V gene: TRBV18
J gene: TRBJ2-3
D gene: NA
CDR3 DNA: TGTGCCAGCTCACCCACGAAAAATGCCCCAGATACGCAGTATTTT
CDR3 protein: CASSPTKNAPDTQYF

CDR3 length: 12
clone size: NA
V gene: TRBV27
J gene: TRBJ1-1
D gene: NA
CDR3 DNA: TGTGCCAGCAGCCAGGGGAACACTGAAGCTTTCTTT
CDR3 protein: CASSQGNTEAFF

CDR3 length: 14
clone size: NA
V gene: TRBV7-9
J gene: TRBJ1-1
D gene: NA
CDR3 DNA: TGTGCCAGCAGCTTAGTCGAGGGGGACACTGAAGCTTTCTTT
CDR3 protein: CASSLVEGDTEAFF

CDR3 length: 14
clone size: NA
V gene: TRBV10-1
J gene: TRBJ2-7
D gene: TRBD1
CDR3 DNA: TGCGCCAGCAGTGCCGGGACAGTACCCTACGAGCAGTACTTC
CDR3 protein: CASSAGTVPYEQYF

CDR3 length: 18
clone size: NA
V gene: TRBV21-1
J gene: TRBJ2-2
D gene: NA
CDR3 DNA: TGTGCCAGCGCGTTTGGAGTGTCAGACCTTCCCAACACCGGGGAGCTGTTTTTT
CDR3 protein: CASAFGVSDLPNTGELFF

CDR3 length: 15
clone size: NA
V gene: TRBV5-8
J gene: TRBJ2-5
D gene: TRBD1
CDR3 DNA: TGTGCCAGCAGCTTGTACAGGGGGCTACAAGAGACCCAGTACTTC
CDR3 protein: CASSLYRGLQETQYF

CDR3 length: 15
clone size: NA
V gene: TRBV4-2
J gene: TRBJ2-3
D gene: TRBD2
CDR3 DNA: TGTGCCAGCAGTCTTGGACTAGCGGGAACAGATACGCAGTATTTT
CDR3 protein: CASSLGLAGTDTQYF

CDR3 length: 18
clone size: NA
V gene: TRBV10-2
J gene: TRBJ1-5
D gene: NA
CDR3 DNA: TGCGCCAGCGCGAGGGGGGGCGTCGTAGGCTCTAGCAATCAGCCCCAGCATTTT
CDR3 protein: CASARGGVVGSSNQPQHF

CDR3 length: 13
clone size: NA
V gene: TRBV11-3
J gene: TRBJ1-2
D gene: NA
CDR3 DNA: TGTGCCAGCAGCTTAGAGACGGTGGGGGGCTACACCTTC
CDR3 protein: CASSLETVGGYTF

CDR3 length: 16
clone size: NA
V gene: TRBV6-5
J gene: TRBJ2-3
D gene: NA
CDR3 DNA: TGTGCCAGCAGTTACTCCCGTTCTAGGTTCACAGATACGCAGTATTTT
CDR3 protein: CASSYSRSRFTDTQYF

CDR3 length: 13
clone size: NA
V gene: TRBV18
J gene: TRBJ1-5
D gene: NA
CDR3 DNA: TGTGCCAGCTCTCTACAGGGTAATCAGCCCCAGCATTTT
CDR3 protein: CASSLQGNQPQHF

CDR3 length: 17
clone size: once
V gene: TRBV28
J gene: TRBJ1-5
D gene: NA
CDR3 DNA: TGTGCCAGCACTACAGTAGGATTGGGGGTAAGCAATCAGCCCCAGCATTTT
CDR3 protein: CASTTVGLGVSNQPQHF

CDR3 length: 13
clone size: few
V gene: TRBV11-2
J gene: TRBJ2-3
D gene: NA
CDR3 DNA: TGTGCCAGCAGCTTAGTAGGCAGCGATACGCAGTATTTT
CDR3 protein: CASSLVGSDTQYF

CDR3 length: 15
clone size: NA
V gene: TRBV9
J gene: TRBJ1-1
D gene: NA
CDR3 DNA: TGTGCCAGCAGCGTCGAGGGGGGTCGTAACACTGAAGCTTTCTTT
CDR3 protein: CASSVEGGRNTEAFF

CDR3 length: 16
clone size: NA
V gene: TRBV4-1
J gene: TRBJ1-6
D gene: NA
CDR3 DNA: TGCGCCAGCAGCCAAGAGGCGGCAGTTAAAAATTCACCCCTCCACTTT
CDR3 protein: CASSQEAAVKNSPLHF

CDR3 length: 15
clone size: NA
V gene: TRBV7-9
J gene: TRBJ1-4
D gene: TRBD1
CDR3 DNA: TGTGCCAGCAGCTCTCGGACAGGGACTAATGAAAAACTGTTTTTT
CDR3 protein: CASSSRTGTNEKLFF

CDR3 length: 16
clone size: NA
V gene: TRBV7-2
J gene: TRBJ1-5
D gene: NA
CDR3 DNA: TGTGCCAGCAGCTTAGCGGTCGGGGGGGTCAATCAGCCCCAGCATTTT
CDR3 protein: CASSLAVGGVNQPQHF

CDR3 length: 13
clone size: NA
V gene: TRBV27
J gene: TRBJ1-4
D gene: NA
CDR3 DNA: TGTGCCAGTAGACAGAATGCTAATGAAAAACTGTTTTTT
CDR3 protein: CASRQNANEKLFF

CDR3 length: 15
clone size: NA
V gene: TRBV18
J gene: TRBJ1-3
D gene: NA
CDR3 DNA: TGTGCCAGCTCACCACCCGGGGCGAGGGGAAACACCATATATTTT
CDR3 protein: CASSPPGARGNTIYF

CDR3 length: 15
clone size: NA
V gene: TRBV27
J gene: TRBJ2-7
D gene: TRBD1
CDR3 DNA: TGTGCCAGCAGTGGCAGGACAGGAAACTCATACGAGCAGTACTTC
CDR3 protein: CASSGRTGNSYEQYF

CDR3 length: 13
clone size: NA
V gene: TRBV5-1
J gene: TRBJ1-1
D gene: NA
CDR3 DNA: TGCGCCAGCAGCTTACGAACGGACACTGAAGCTTTCTTT
CDR3 protein: CASSLRTDTEAFF